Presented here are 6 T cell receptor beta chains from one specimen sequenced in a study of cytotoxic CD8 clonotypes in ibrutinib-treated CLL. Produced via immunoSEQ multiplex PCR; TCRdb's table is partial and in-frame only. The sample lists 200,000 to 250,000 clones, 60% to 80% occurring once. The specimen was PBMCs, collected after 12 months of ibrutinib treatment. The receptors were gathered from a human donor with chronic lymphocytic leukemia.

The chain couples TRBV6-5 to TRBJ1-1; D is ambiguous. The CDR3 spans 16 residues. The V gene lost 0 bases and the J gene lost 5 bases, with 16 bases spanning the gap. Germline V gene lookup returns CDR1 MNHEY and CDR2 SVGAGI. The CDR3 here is CASSYSQPFGDTEAFF. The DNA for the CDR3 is TGTGCCAGCAGTTACTCCCAGCCGTTCGGGGATACTGAAGCTTTCTTT.

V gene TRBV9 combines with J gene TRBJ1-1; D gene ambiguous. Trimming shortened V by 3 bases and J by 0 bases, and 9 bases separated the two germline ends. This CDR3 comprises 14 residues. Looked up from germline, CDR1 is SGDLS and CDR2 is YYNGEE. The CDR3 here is CASSDLTLNTEAFF. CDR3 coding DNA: TGTGCCAGCAGCGACCTGACCTTGAACACTGAAGCTTTCTTT.

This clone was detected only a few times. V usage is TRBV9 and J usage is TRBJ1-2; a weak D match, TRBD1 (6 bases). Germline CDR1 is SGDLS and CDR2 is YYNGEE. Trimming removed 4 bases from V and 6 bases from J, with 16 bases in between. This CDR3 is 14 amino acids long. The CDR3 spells CASSPQGRDNGYTF. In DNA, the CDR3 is TGTGCCAGCAGCCCACAGGGAAGAGATAATGGCTACACCTTC.

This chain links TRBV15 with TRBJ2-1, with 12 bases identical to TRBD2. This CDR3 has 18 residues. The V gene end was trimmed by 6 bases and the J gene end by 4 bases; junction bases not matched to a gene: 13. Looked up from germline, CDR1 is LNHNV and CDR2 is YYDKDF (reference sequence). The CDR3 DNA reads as TGTGCCACCAGGGCGCCAGGGACTAGCGGGTCCGGATACAATGAGCAGTTCTTC. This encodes CATRAPGTSGSGYNEQFF. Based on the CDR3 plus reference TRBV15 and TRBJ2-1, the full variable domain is DAMVIQNPRYQVTQFGKPVTLSCSQTLNHNVMYWYQQKSSQAPKLLFHYYDKDFNNEADTPDNFQSRRPNTSFCFLDIRSPGLGDTAMYLCATRAPGTSGSGYNEQFFGPGTRLTVL.

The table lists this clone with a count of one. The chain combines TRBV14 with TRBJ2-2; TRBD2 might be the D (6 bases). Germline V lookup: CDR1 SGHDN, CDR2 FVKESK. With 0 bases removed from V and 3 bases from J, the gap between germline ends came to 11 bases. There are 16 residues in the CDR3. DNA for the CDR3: TGTGCCAGCAGCCAAGAAGGGTGGGAGGACACCGGGGAGCTGTTTTTT. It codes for CASSQEGWEDTGELFF.

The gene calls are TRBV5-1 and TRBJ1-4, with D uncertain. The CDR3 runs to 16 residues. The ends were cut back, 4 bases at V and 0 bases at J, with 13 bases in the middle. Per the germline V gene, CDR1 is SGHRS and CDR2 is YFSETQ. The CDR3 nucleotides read TGCGCCAGCAGCCCTCAAGGTCCCTCAACTAATGAAAAACTGTTTTTT. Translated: CASSPQGPSTNEKLFF.